The rows below give T cell receptor beta chains drawn from one sample of a study of CD8 T cell repertoires and HIV-1 epitope variants. These receptors are not linked to any known antigen. This table comes from immunoSEQ multiplex PCR, and its TCRdb copy is limited to in-frame clones, with some not included. The data show about 5,600 clones, 50% to 75% seen once. The sample consisted of cultured CD8+ T cells derived from PBMCs. The origin of the receptors is a male donor with HIV. Each CDR3 is given with its conserved first and last residue. D genes are given only for firm matches. Clone size, where shown, is once, few, many, or a class for clones that have expanded.

CDR3aa | CDR3nt | v_gene | d_gene | abundance | j_gene
CASSSGGSSYNEQFF | TGTGCCAGCAGCTCCGGCGGGAGCTCCTACAATGAGCAGTTCTTC | TRBV4-2 | TRBD2 | - | TRBJ2-1
CASSPGTGTGNTIYF | TGTGCCAGCTCACCTGGGACAGGGACAGGAAACACCATATATTTT | TRBV18 | TRBD1 | few | TRBJ1-3
CASSLGTSGGAYEQFF | TGTGCCAGCAGTTTGGGGACTAGCGGGGGGGCGTATGAGCAGTTCTTC | TRBV28 | TRBD2 | - | TRBJ2-1
CASSRQGNNEKLFF | TGTGCCAGCAGCCGACAGGGGAATAATGAAAAACTGTTTTTT | TRBV9 | TRBD1 | - | TRBJ1-4
CASSPGTSDYGYTF | TGTGCCAGCAGCCCTGGGACTTCTGACTATGGCTACACCTTC | TRBV11-1 | - | - | TRBJ1-2
CASSLSQGSEQFF | TGTGCCAGCAGCTTGTCGCAGGGCAGCGAGCAGTTCTTC | TRBV5-4 | - | - | TRBJ2-1
CASSGRTSGETQYF | TGTGCCAGCAGTGGAAGGACTAGCGGGGAGACCCAGTACTTC | TRBV6-1 | TRBD2 | - | TRBJ2-5
CASSSSGFGLDEQFF | TGTGCCAGCAGCTCCTCGGGTTTCGGTCTCGATGAGCAGTTCTTC | TRBV13 | - | - | TRBJ2-1
CSVGTGPFLNTEAFF | TGCAGCGTCGGGACAGGTCCTTTCTTGAACACTGAAGCTTTCTTT | TRBV29-1 | TRBD1 | few | TRBJ1-1
CASAPSPGEAFF | TGTGCTAGTGCCCCTTCGCCGGGAGAAGCTTTCTTT | TRBV12-5 | - | once | TRBJ1-1
CASSLIASSYEQYF | TGTGCCAGCAGTTTAATAGCGAGCTCCTACGAGCAGTACTTC | TRBV28 | - | - | TRBJ2-7
CASSLLPPWTGGEESGYTF | TGTGCCAGCAGTTTATTACCGCCTTGGACAGGGGGCGAAGAGAGTGGCTACACCTTC | TRBV28 | TRBD1 | once | TRBJ1-2
CARNAGLGEETQYF | TGTGCCCGGAACGCGGGTCTGGGGGAAGAGACCCAGTACTTC | TRBV30 | - | - | TRBJ2-5
CASSSGTGDVAFF | TGCGCCAGCAGCTCCGGGACAGGGGATGTAGCTTTCTTT | TRBV5-1 | TRBD1 | - | TRBJ1-1
CASSLGSGANEQFF | TGTGCCAGCAGCTTAGGGAGTGGGGCCAATGAGCAGTTCTTC | TRBV13 | - | - | TRBJ2-1
CASSLGPGNYGYTF | TGTGCCAGCAGCCTCGGCCCGGGCAACTATGGCTACACCTTC | TRBV5-5 | - | - | TRBJ1-2
CASREQGGTEAFF | TGTGCCAGCAGGGAGCAAGGGGGTACTGAAGCTTTCTTT | TRBV5-6 | - | few | TRBJ1-1
CASSIPDRGRTDTQYF | TGTGCCAGTAGTATACCGGACAGGGGGCGCACAGATACGCAGTATTTT | TRBV19 | TRBD1 | - | TRBJ2-3
CASSFQDTYNEQFF | TGTGCCAGCAGTTTCCAAGATACCTACAATGAGCAGTTCTTC | TRBV6-5 | - | - | TRBJ2-1
CASSLSGEQFF | TGTGCCAGCAGCTTATCTGGTGAGCAGTTCTTC | TRBV7-6 | - | few | TRBJ2-1
CASGGQGKGNEQFF | TGTGCCAGCGGCGGGCAGGGGAAGGGCAATGAGCAGTTCTTC | TRBV7-9 | - | - | TRBJ2-1
CASSPRTGVESPLHF | TGTGCCAGCAGCCCGAGGACAGGAGTAGAGTCACCCCTCCACTTT | TRBV7-8 | TRBD1 | - | TRBJ1-6
CASSGTGPRETQYF | TGTGCCAGCTCGGGGACAGGCCCCCGGGAGACCCAGTACTTC | TRBV18 | TRBD1 | - | TRBJ2-5
CASSKRTSGSGDEQFF | TGTGCCAGCAGTAAAAGGACTAGCGGGAGTGGCGATGAGCAGTTCTTC | TRBV2 | TRBD2 | - | TRBJ2-1
CASSLSEGTVSYEQYF | TGTGCCAGCAGTTTATCGGAGGGGACTGTATCCTACGAGCAGTACTTC | TRBV27 | - | - | TRBJ2-7
CASSSGGSAYNEQFF | TGTGCCAGCAGTTCAGGCGGGAGTGCCTACAATGAGCAGTTCTTC | TRBV27 | TRBD2 | - | TRBJ2-1
CASSESIGQAYEQYF | TGTGCCAGCAGCGAATCAATAGGACAAGCCTACGAGCAGTACTTC | TRBV28 | - | medium-sized | TRBJ2-7
CASSPATGMATEAFF | TGTGCCAGCAGCCCCGCTACAGGGATGGCTACTGAAGCTTTCTTT | TRBV5-5 | - | - | TRBJ1-1
CASSITGSSYNEQFF | TGTGCCAGTAGTATAACAGGGAGCTCCTACAATGAGCAGTTCTTC | TRBV19 | - | - | TRBJ2-1